This entry features one TCR beta chain sequence. The source of the sample is a study of identical twins. cDNA molecules carried unique molecular identifiers, and template switching added a universal primer site. TCRdb re-analysed the 5' RACE reads in MiXCR, keeping a single row per CDR3 protein. The sample contains about 190,000 distinct CDR3 sequences, 15% to 20% of which appear only once. CDR3 length: 13 residues. CDR1 and CDR2 from the germline V gene are SNHLY and FYNNEI. V was cut by 7 bases and J by 3 bases, with 10 bases left in between. These data also featured in a second study, about T cells expressing NK-cell markers. That work states: Seven sequenced donors out of eight were HCMV-seropositive, one seronegative. Whether expanded NKG2C+ T cell clones were HCMV-specific remained unclear.

The sample taken for sequencing was CD8+ T cells sorted from blood. The rearrangement joins TRBV2 to TRBJ2-1; D perhaps matches TRBD2 (5 bases). The receptor comes from a woman aged 18-30 years in good health. The CDR3 spells CASNPAVYNEQFF. The CDR3 DNA reads TGTGCCAGCAACCCAGCGGTCTACAATGAGCAGTTCTTC. Supplemented by reference TRBV2 and TRBJ2-1, the full variable domain reads EPEVTQTPSHQVTQMGQEVILRCVPISNHLYFYWYRQILGQKVEFLVSFYNNEISEKSEIFDDQFSVERPDGSNFTLKIRSTKLEDSAMYFCASNPAVYNEQFFGPGTRLTVL.